This section outlines one T cell receptor beta chain sequence together with its context. The data were taken from a study of T cell changes during pregnancy in multiple sclerosis. The table came from immunoSEQ multiplex PCR; TCRdb's copy has only in-frame clones and leaves some out. In the table there are about 62,000 clones, roughly nine tenths of which are singletons. The CDR3 loop spans 11 amino acids. Looked up from germline, CDR1 is SGHRS and CDR2 is YFSETQ. The V end was cut by 3 bases, the J end by 4 bases, with 2 bases between. Material: peripheral blood, obtained in the first trimester of pregnancy. The source is a female donor with multiple sclerosis, enrolled in a pregnancy study. This chain joins TRBV5-1 and TRBJ1-5; unclear D gene. DNA of the CDR3: TGCGCCAGCAGCTCTAATCAGCCCCAGCATTTT. This translates into CASSSNQPQHF. The whole variable domain, filled in from reference TRBV5-1 and TRBJ1-5, reads KAGVTQTPRYLIKTRGQQVTLSCSPISGHRSVSWYQQTPGQGLQFLFEYFSETQRNKGNFPGRFSGRQFSNSRSEMNVSTLELGDSALYLCASSSNQPQHFGDGTRLSIL.